This T cell receptor (beta chain) stems from a study of T-cell reconstitution after alpha-beta-depleted transplantation in children. As it was prepared, the TCRbeta library received unique molecular identifiers. TCRdb redid the calling of the PCR reads with MiXCR, one entry per CDR3 protein. Here the sample spans 190,000 or so distinct CDR3 sequences, about 14% being singletons. Ten or more counts support this clonotype. Trimming pared 1 base from V and 1 base from J, leaving 10 bases between. CDR3 size: 15 residues. Sequencing was performed on PBMCs from the stem cell graft donor, taken from the stem cell graft. This clonotype originated in a human donor who donated a stem cell graft to a child with acute lymphoblastic leukemia. The chain recombines TRBV12-3 or TRBV12-4 with TRBJ1-1; TRBD1 is a possible D gene (6 bases). The chain's CDR3 is CASSLVQGQNTEAFF. The DNA of the CDR3 is TGTGCCAGCAGTTTAGTTCAGGGACAGAACACTGAAGCTTTCTTT.